A single sample gave rise to the 29 T cell receptor beta chains below, sequenced in a study of cytomegalovirus exposure and HLA in healthy donors. Both 60 Vbeta primers and 13 Jbeta primers went into the PCR. Generated by immunoSEQ multiplex PCR, the TCRdb table keeps only in-frame clones and is missing some. Among some 120,000 clones listed, approximately 80% were seen once. Source material: PBMCs. These receptors were taken from a man aged 45 to 65 in good health and CMV-seronegative.

The gene calls are TRBV6-5 and TRBJ2-7; 9 bases line up with TRBD1. J gave up 3 bases and V 0 bases, and 6 bases lay outside the gene matches. CDR3 length: 16 residues. The V gene's germline CDR1 is MNHEY and CDR2 SVGAGI. In nucleotides, the CDR3 is TGTGCCAGCAGTTACTCGAAGGGACAGGGAGACTACGAGCAGTACTTC. Residues: CASSYSKGQGDYEQYF.

V and J are TRBV28 and TRBJ2-1, with D unresolved. This CDR3 region has 16 residues. The germline V gene has CDR1 MDHEN and CDR2 SYDVKM. The V end lost 5 bases, the J end lost 0 bases, and 14 bases lay between the germline ends. CDR3 residues: CASSPPQVSSYNEQFF. As DNA, the CDR3 is TGTGCCAGCAGTCCCCCCCAGGTGAGCTCCTACAATGAGCAGTTCTTC.

The J gene is TRBJ2-1, the V gene TRBV4-1, with D hard to call. This CDR3 has 15 amino acids. Trimming removed 1 base at V and 2 bases at J, with 9 bases between. Germline values: CDR1 MGHRA, CDR2 YSYEKL. CDR3 nucleotides: TGCGCCAGCAGCCAAGTTAACCTAGCCTACAATGAGCAGTTCTTC. Amino acids: CASSQVNLAYNEQFF.

The gene calls are TRBV7-9 and TRBJ2-3; 8 bases are a match to TRBD2. This CDR3 has 16 amino acids. V dropped 5 bases and J dropped 0; count of bases not matched to a gene: 7. CDR1 is SEHNR and CDR2 is FQNEAQ in the germline V gene (reference sequence). CDR3 loop: CASSPRPSGSTDTQYF. CDR3 DNA: TGTGCCAGCAGCCCGAGGCCTAGCGGGAGCACAGATACGCAGTATTTT.

The V call is TRBV29-1, the J call TRBJ2-2; 8 positions agree with TRBD1. V was pared by 6 bases and J by 0 bases, with 9 bases of the junction left unmatched. The CDR3 is 16 residues long. CDR1 is SQVTM, CDR2 ANQGSEA, per germline. CDR3 nucleotides: TGCAGCGTAGTTAACTCGGACAGGGCGAACACCGGGGAGCTGTTTTTT. Translation: CSVVNSDRANTGELFF.

This clone was recorded once. This chain uses TRBV19 with TRBJ2-2, with TRBD1 identical over 9 bases. The CDR3 runs 14 residues. Germline CDR1 LNHDA, CDR2 SQIVND (reference sequence). The V and J ends lost 8 bases and 5 bases, in that order; junction bases with no gene match: 6. The CDR3 DNA reads TGTGCCAGTTCCCGGACAGGGGATACCGGGGAGCTGTTTTTT. The encoded protein is CASSRTGDTGELFF.

The rearrangement uses TRBV5-1 and TRBJ1-4; D possibly corresponds to TRBD1 (5 bases). Germline lookup yields CDR1 SGHRS and CDR2 YFSETQ. The CDR3 is 14 residues long. Deletions cut 0 bases from V and 5 bases from J, with 8 bases between. CDR3 nucleotides: TGCGCCAGCAGCTTGGCAGGGCTCAATGAAAAACTGTTTTTT. Translated, it gives CASSLAGLNEKLFF.

The chain links TRBV2 to TRBJ2-6, with TRBD1 as a possible D gene (5 bases). CDR3 length: 13 residues. In germline, CDR1 is SNHLY, CDR2 FYNNEI. V was trimmed by 6 bases and J by 5 bases, leaving 8 bases between them. The CDR3 loop reads CASRTARANVLTF. CDR3 sequence (DNA): TGTGCCAGCAGGACAGCCCGGGCCAACGTCCTGACTTTC.

V gene TRBV28 combines with J gene TRBJ2-7; the match to TRBD1 covers 11 bases. The CDR3 loop spans 14 amino acids. Trimming cost V 2 bases and J 6 bases; bases outside gene matches: 3. Germline loops: CDR1 MDHEN, CDR2 SYDVKM. In DNA form, the CDR3 reads TGTGCCAGCAGTTTAGGGGACAGGGGGTCCGAGCAGTACTTC. Encoded protein: CASSLGDRGSEQYF. The variable domain in full, completed from reference TRBV28 and TRBJ2-7, reads DVKVTQSSRYLVKRTGEKVFLECVQDMDHENMFWYRQDPGLGLRLIYFSYDVKMKEKGDIPEGYSVSREKKERFSLILESASTNQTSMYLCASSLGDRGSEQYFGPGTRLTVT.

This clone showed up just a few times. The chain is built from TRBV29-1 and TRBJ1-4; tentatively, D is TRBD1 (5 bases). Germline V gives CDR1 SQVTM, CDR2 ANQGSEA. The CDR3 runs to 13 residues. V was clipped by 5 bases and J by 3 bases, with 10 bases between them. CDR3 region: CSVQGSANEKLFF. CDR3 nucleotides: TGCAGCGTTCAGGGTTCAGCTAATGAAAAACTGTTTTTT.

The chain joins TRBV2 to TRBJ2-3; 7 positions match TRBD2. Germline V gene data show CDR1 as SNHLY and CDR2 as FYNNEI. V shed 8 bases and J 3 bases; nucleotides not matched to a gene: 2. The CDR3 sequence is 12 residues long. The CDR3 sequence: CASGGETDTQYF. CDR3 sequence (DNA): TGTGCCAGCGGGGGGGAGACAGATACGCAGTATTTT.

CDR3 sequence reads: CASSLGQGSRELFF. CDR3 in DNA: TGCGCCAGCAGCTTGGGGCAGGGGTCTCGGGAGCTGTTTTTT. The rearrangement links TRBV5-1 to TRBJ2-2, with a weak D call TRBD1 (6 bases). This CDR3 has 14 amino acids. Germline values: CDR1 SGHRS, CDR2 YFSETQ. V lost 0 bases and J lost 9, with 12 bases in between.

This chain joins TRBV29-1 and TRBJ2-3; 11 bases are shared with TRBD2. Per germline, CDR1 SQVTM and CDR2 ANQGSEA. CDR3 length: 14 amino acids. V was pared by 3 bases and J by 6 bases, with 5 bases of the junction left unmatched. This chain's CDR3 is CSVEVAGGRDTQYF. In DNA, the CDR3 is TGCAGCGTTGAGGTAGCGGGAGGGCGGGATACGCAGTATTTT.

The chain couples TRBV28 to TRBJ1-4, with a tentative D call TRBD1 (5 bases). CDR3 length equals 10 residues. The germline V gene has CDR1 MDHEN and CDR2 SYDVKM. V was cut by 10 bases and J by 8 bases, with 8 bases left in between. The CDR3 DNA follows: TGTGCCACCGGGGGGGAAAAACTGTTTTTT. Its protein product is CATGGEKLFF.

The chain uses TRBV7-2 and TRBJ1-1, with a tentative D call TRBD1 (5 bases). CDR1 is SGHTA, CDR2 FQGNSA, per germline. V gave up 6 bases and J gave up 4 bases, with 18 bases separating them. The CDR3 runs to 15 residues. DNA for the CDR3: TGTGCCAGCAGTCCAAATCCGGGCGGGGGCACTGAAGCTTTCTTT. Its translation: CASSPNPGGGTEAFF.

The chain joins TRBV5-1 to TRBJ2-5; 7 positions match TRBD2. The V segment lost 4 bases and the J segment 1 base; nucleotides outside the gene matches: 4. The CDR3 is 14 amino acids. Germline-derived CDR1 and CDR2 are SGHRS and YFSETQ. CDR3 DNA sequence: TGCGCCAGCAGCCCCGGGGGGATCCAAGAGACCCAGTACTTC. Translation: CASSPGGIQETQYF.

The chain has TRBV19 and TRBJ2-1; unclear D gene. The CDR3 is 16 amino acids. Germline V gene lookup returns CDR1 LNHDA and CDR2 SQIVND (reference sequence). V gave up 3 bases and J gave up 6 bases, with 18 bases separating them. This CDR3 reads CASSIVRVAYVNEQFF. The CDR3 DNA follows: TGTGCCAGTAGTATCGTCCGGGTAGCCTACGTCAATGAGCAGTTCTTC.

The sample holds one count of this clone. V is TRBV7-9 and J is TRBJ2-3; maybe TRBD1 (6 bases). From germline, CDR1 is SEHNR and CDR2 FQNEAQ (reference sequence). V lost 5 bases and J lost 0, with 21 bases in between. The CDR3 is 18 residues long. CDR3 region: CASSLLNLQGSSTDTQYF. The CDR3 region has the DNA TGTGCCAGCAGCCTACTCAACCTACAGGGCTCTAGCACAGATACGCAGTATTTT.

The V and J genes are TRBV5-5 and TRBJ2-5; 8 bases line up with TRBD1. Germline CDR1 and CDR2: SGHKS and YYEKEE (reference sequence). The ends lost 4 bases at V and 5 bases at J; junction bases unmatched: 22. The CDR3 is 19 residues long. DNA for the CDR3: TGTGCCAGCAGCCAGTTTGGGGAAACAGGGGGGTCTAACTGGGAGACCCAGTACTTC. Encoded protein: CASSQFGETGGSNWETQYF.

In its sample, this clone was seen a few times. The chain has TRBV28 and TRBJ2-7; 7 bases fit TRBD2. This CDR3 contains 14 residues. The V gene's germline CDR1 is MDHEN and CDR2 SYDVKM. V was clipped by 6 bases and J by 3 bases; unmatched bases: 8. The CDR3 loop reads CASRPTSELYEQYF. The CDR3 DNA reads as TGTGCCAGCAGGCCCACTAGCGAGCTCTACGAGCAGTACTTC.

The gene calls are TRBV14 and TRBJ1-2; D is uncertain. The V end was cut by 3 bases, the J end by 4 bases, with 9 bases between. Germline CDR1 SGHDN, CDR2 FVKESK. This CDR3 is built from 13 residues. Here the CDR3 reads CASSHVRSYGYTF. CDR3 DNA: TGTGCCAGCAGCCACGTTCGTAGCTATGGCTACACCTTC.

This clone was found a few times. This chain uses TRBV30 with TRBJ2-6; D ambiguous. Trimming cost V 2 bases and J 0 bases, with 8 bases left between them. The germline CDR1 and CDR2 sequences are GTSNPN and SVGIG (reference sequence). There are 15 residues in the CDR3. CDR3 sequence: CAWSHYSSGANVLTF. CDR3 coding DNA: TGTGCCTGGAGTCATTACTCCTCTGGGGCCAACGTCCTGACTTTC.

This clone was seen a handful of times. This chain joins TRBV27 and TRBJ2-6, with D perhaps matching TRBD1 (5 bases). The CDR3 runs to 16 residues. V was trimmed by 7 bases and J by 5 bases, leaving 18 bases between them. Germline lookup yields CDR1 MNHEY and CDR2 SMNVEV (reference sequence). The CDR3 loop reads CASTRSQGPWANVLTF. DNA of the CDR3: TGTGCCAGCACCAGGTCCCAGGGCCCCTGGGCCAACGTCCTGACTTTC.

The V call is TRBV5-4, the J call TRBJ2-7; TRBD2 matches at 7 bases. CDR3 length: 14 residues. Germline V gene lookup returns CDR1 SGHNT and CDR2 YYREEE (reference sequence). Trimming took 0 bases from V and 12 from J; bases not matched to a gene: 12. CDR3 coding DNA: TGTGCCAGCAGCTTGGCCGGGGAGGGTCGCCTTCCGTACTTC. Amino acids: CASSLAGEGRLPYF.

The chain is built from TRBV11-2 and TRBJ1-1, with 7 bases fitting TRBD1. Germline trimming cut 5 bases from V and 5 bases from J; bases unmatched to any gene: 5. Germline-derived CDR1 and CDR2 are SGHAT and FQNNGV. CDR3 length equals 13 residues. CDR3 nucleotides: TGTGCCAGCAGCAACGCAGGGGGGACTGAAGCTTTCTTT. Residues: CASSNAGGTEAFF.

The chain is built from TRBV7-2 and TRBJ2-1; maybe TRBD1 (6 bases). Trimming stripped 3 bases from V and 0 bases from J, with 9 bases between. This CDR3 is built from 15 residues. CDR1 is SGHTA, CDR2 FQGNSA, per germline. The CDR3 coding sequence is TGTGCCAGCAGCTTCGACAGGAGCTCCTACAATGAGCAGTTCTTC. Translated, it gives CASSFDRSSYNEQFF.

The chain combines TRBV5-6 with TRBJ2-1; no firm D call. Germline CDR1 reads SGHDT; CDR2 reads YYEEEE. The CDR3 is 11 residues long. Deletions cut 0 bases from V and 8 bases from J, with 3 bases between. CDR3 sequence reads: CASSLAYEQFF. In DNA, the CDR3 is TGTGCCAGCAGCTTGGCCTATGAGCAGTTCTTC.

The chain is built from TRBV5-6 and TRBJ2-5; 8 bases line up with TRBD2. The J call is in doubt because the DNA end fits TRBJ2-7 better. Germline assignment: CDR1 SGHDT and CDR2 YYEEEE. CDR3 length: 15 residues. The CDR3 here is CASRPGRAGDYEQYF. CDR3 in DNA: TGTGCCAGCAGGCCCGGAAGAGCGGGGGACTACGAGCAGTACTTC.

V usage is TRBV29-1 and J usage is TRBJ1-1; 10 nucleotides agree with TRBD1. Germline CDR1 and CDR2: SQVTM and ANQGSEA. V lost 7 bases and J lost 5; bases outside the gene matches: 4. The CDR3 covers 12 residues. The CDR3 spells CSAMDRGTEAFF. The CDR3 DNA sequence: TGCAGCGCCATGGACAGGGGGACTGAAGCTTTCTTT.